A selection of T cell receptor beta chains follows, all from one sample in a study of OX40 agonist ivuxolimab in advanced cancers. Produced via immunoSEQ multiplex PCR; TCRdb's table is partial and in-frame only. In the table there are some 60,000 clones, about 91% of which are singletons. The specimen was CD4+ or CD8+ T cells sorted from blood, collected in a trial of the OX40 agonist ivuxolimab. The receptors were sampled from an adult with an advanced solid tumor such as melanoma, head and neck, liver or kidney cancer. The CDR3 runs from the conserved cysteine through the conserved F or W. A D gene is named only where the DNA matches it firmly. Rows may omit the clone size; those that give it use once, few, many or a size class.

>TRBJ2-5|NA|14|NA|TRBV6-6
TGTGCCAGCAGTTACTTACGGGGGCAAGAGACCCAGTACTTC
CASSYLRGQETQYF
>TRBJ2-1|TRBD2|15|NA|TRBV27
TGTGCCAGCAGTCGAACCAGCGGGACTTACAATGAGCAGTTCTTC
CASSRTSGTYNEQFF
>TRBJ1-1|NA|12|NA|TRBV19
TGTGCCAGTAGTGTCTTAGGTAACGAAGCTTTCTTT
CASSVLGNEAFF
>TRBJ2-3|TRBD2|15|NA|TRBV27
TGTGCCAGCCTCCCCGGGGGGGGCAGATCAGATACGCAGTATTTT
CASLPGGGRSDTQYF
>TRBJ2-6|TRBD2|18|NA|TRBV7-6
TGTGCCAGCAGCTTAGGGGCGGGAGGGGACTCTGGGGCCAACGTCCTGACTTTC
CASSLGAGGDSGANVLTF
>TRBJ2-2|NA|15|NA|TRBV19
TGTGCCAGCTCTCCTGCCAAGGGAAAGACCGGGGAGCTGTTTTTT
CASSPAKGKTGELFF
>TRBJ2-5|NA|15|NA|TRBV7-2
TGTGCCAGCAGCCTGACCGAACTCTACCAAGAGACCCAGTACTTC
CASSLTELYQETQYF
>TRBJ2-1|TRBD2|14|NA|TRBV27
TGTGCCAGCAGTTCTAGCGGGGGTTACAATGAGCAGTTCTTC
CASSSSGGYNEQFF
>TRBJ2-7|TRBD2|16|NA|TRBV6-1
TGTGCCAGCAGTGAAGTTGGCGGGAGGGCCATAAACGAGCAGTACTTC
CASSEVGGRAINEQYF
>TRBJ2-1|NA|14|NA|TRBV9
TGTGCCAGCAGCGTGTGGGAGAGGGACAATGAGCAGTTCTTC
CASSVWERDNEQFF
>TRBJ2-3|TRBD2|14|once|TRBV10-2
TGCGCCAGCGGGGCGGGAGGGCCGTCAGATACGCAGTATTTT
CASGAGGPSDTQYF
>TRBJ1-1|TRBD1|16|NA|TRBV5-8
TGTGCCAGCAGCTGGGGGGGACAGCTCATGAACACTGAAGCTTTCTTT
CASSWGGQLMNTEAFF
>TRBJ2-7|TRBD1|11|NA|TRBV7-8
TGTGCCAGCAGCAGGGACAGACAGCAGTACTTC
CASSRDRQQYF
>TRBJ2-7|NA|15|NA|TRBV28
TGTGCCAGCAGCCTCAGGGGCGGCGGCGCCTACGAGCAGTACTTC
CASSLRGGGAYEQYF
>TRBJ2-5|NA|14|NA|TRBV27
TGTGCCAGCAGTCTAACAGGGGAGGTAGAGACCCAGTACTTC
CASSLTGEVETQYF
>TRBJ2-7|NA|15|NA|TRBV19
TGTGCCAGTAGTATCGGGAACGGTCCAGCCTACGAGCAGTACTTC
CASSIGNGPAYEQYF
>TRBJ2-7|NA|16|NA|TRBV2
TGTGCCAGCAACATGGACCGGGACACGGGCTCCTACGAGCAGTACTTC
CASNMDRDTGSYEQYF
>TRBJ2-5|NA|15|NA|TRBV7-9
TGTGCCAGCAGCCGAAGACAAGGAAGGCAAGAGACCCAGTACTTC
CASSRRQGRQETQYF
>TRBJ2-6|NA|13|NA|TRBV27
TGTGCCACCCGTTTAGTCGGGGCCAACGTCCTGACTTTC
CATRLVGANVLTF